A single sample gave rise to the 18 T cell receptor beta chains below, sequenced in a study of T cell repertoires in cytomegalovirus infection. TCRdb used MiXCR to reprocess the reads, holding one entry per CDR3 protein. This table holds around 270,000 distinct CDR3 sequences, roughly 10% found once. The sequenced material came from PBMCs. These receptor sequences come from a human donor in good health (CMV status not recorded). Some clones in this sample may be carry-over from other donors' samples.

The genes are TRBV2 and TRBJ1-3, with 7 bases lining up with TRBD1. Germline CDR1 reads SNHLY; CDR2 reads FYNNEI. J lost 1 base, V lost 6 bases, and 3 bases had no gene match. This CDR3 has 14 residues. For the CDR3, the DNA is TGTGCCAGCAGAATCAGGGGGTCTGGAAACACCATATATTTT. This codes for CASRIRGSGNTIYF.

The rearrangement links TRBV2 to TRBJ2-7; D is unclear. Germline CDR1 SNHLY, CDR2 FYNNEI. The V gene lost 4 bases and the J gene lost 6 bases, with 16 bases spanning the gap. The CDR3 spans 14 residues. The CDR3 loop reads CASSGVVLSAEQYF. The CDR3 bases are TGTGCCAGCAGTGGGGTAGTTTTGTCAGCCGAGCAGTACTTC.

This clonotype has a count of ten or more. J is TRBJ2-7 and V is TRBV10-3; D remains unclear. CDR1 and CDR2 (germline): ENHRY, SYGVKD. V was clipped by 2 bases and J by 0 bases, with 17 bases between them. This CDR3 comprises 17 residues. The CDR3 spells CAISEVGKGRGSYEQYF. DNA for the CDR3: TGTGCCATCAGTGAGGTGGGGAAAGGTCGCGGCTCCTACGAGCAGTACTTC.

This clonotype was detected ten times or more. The CDR3 here is CASSLGPGQGPQSTQYF. Here the CDR3 DNA reads TGTGCCAGCAGCCTAGGACCGGGACAGGGGCCCCAGTCGACCCAGTACTTC. V usage is TRBV7-2 and J usage is TRBJ2-5, with 10 bases lining up with TRBD1. Germline V gene lookup returns CDR1 SGHTA and CDR2 FQGNSA. The CDR3 consists of 17 residues. V gave up 5 bases and J gave up 7 bases; unmatched junction bases: 16.

This clonotype was found many times. The chain is built from TRBV12-5 and TRBJ2-7; TRBD1 agrees at 7 bases. The CDR3 is made up of 14 amino acids. The germline gives CDR1 LGHNT, CDR2 FRNRAP. Trimming at V came to 7 bases and at J to 3 bases, leaving 9 bases not matched to a gene. CDR3 nucleotides: TGTGCTAGTGTTGCTGACAGGGTGGGCTACGAGCAGTACTTC. It specifies CASVADRVGYEQYF.

The table lists this clonotype with a few counts. The J gene is TRBJ2-5, the V gene TRBV15, with TRBD2 identical over 10 bases. The CDR3 runs 20 residues. The ends lost 1 base at V and 3 bases at J; junction bases unmatched: 17. The germline CDR1 and CDR2 sequences are LNHNV and YYDKDF (reference sequence). The CDR3 sequence: CATSRGLLAGVSRGKETQYF. CDR3 DNA sequence: TGTGCCACCAGCAGAGGATTGCTAGCGGGAGTTAGTAGGGGCAAAGAGACCCAGTACTTC.

V usage is TRBV2 and J usage is TRBJ2-7; 7 nucleotides agree with TRBD1. The ends lost 1 base at V and 4 bases at J; junction bases unmatched: 7. Germline CDR1 SNHLY, CDR2 FYNNEI. The CDR3 covers 15 residues. CDR3 in DNA: TGTGCCAGCAGTGAAGGAAAGGGGGCGAGGTACGAGCAGTACTTC. Its protein is CASSEGKGARYEQYF.

This clonotype was observed a few times. The rearrangement links TRBV4-3 to TRBJ2-7; D is tentatively TRBD1 or TRBD2 (7 bases each). The CDR3 spans 15 residues. Germline loops: CDR1 LGHNA, CDR2 YSLEER. Trimming left V 4 bases short and J 3 bases short, with 16 bases between. The CDR3 region is CASSRGRQGGYEQYF. The CDR3 nucleotides read TGCGCCAGCAGCCGCGGGAGACAGGGCGGCTACGAGCAGTACTTC.

V and J are TRBV3-1 and TRBJ1-1; D remains unclear. Germline V CDR1 and CDR2: LGHDT, YNNKEL (reference sequence). Trimming shortened V by 4 bases and J by 5 bases, and 11 bases separated the two germline ends. This CDR3 has 13 residues. CDR3 DNA: TGTGCCAGCAGCCCTCGGACTGAAACTGAAGCTTTCTTT. It codes for CASSPRTETEAFF. The full variable domain, in which reference TRBV3-1 and TRBJ1-1 provide the parts outside the CDR3, is DTAVSQTPKYLVTQMGNDKSIKCEQNLGHDTMYWYKQDSKKFLKIMFSYNNKELIINETVPNRFSPKSPDKAHLNLHINSLELGDSAVYFCASSPRTETEAFFGQGTRLTVV.

The V call is TRBV7-8, the J call TRBJ2-7, with 7 bases identical to TRBD2. The CDR3 covers 15 residues. The V segment lost 1 base and the J segment 2 bases; nucleotides outside the gene matches: 5. Germline CDR1 SGHVS, CDR2 FQNEAQ. Here the CDR3 DNA reads TGTGCCAGCAGCTTAGAACGGGGACTACCCTACGAGCAGTACTTC. Translation: CASSLERGLPYEQYF.

A few counts support this clonotype. The V gene is TRBV7-2, the J gene TRBJ2-7; D might be TRBD2 (6 bases). There are 13 residues in the CDR3. Trimming stripped 5 bases from V and 1 base from J, with 9 bases between. The germline CDR1 and CDR2 sequences are SGHTA and FQGNSA. The CDR3 here is CASSPTRSYEQYF. CDR3 DNA sequence: TGTGCCAGCAGCCCGACTAGATCCTACGAGCAGTACTTC.

This clonotype has ten or more counts. The CDR3 loop is CSARDIAGGLANEKLFF. CDR3 nucleotide sequence: TGCAGTGCTAGAGATATCGCGGGGGGGCTGGCTAATGAAAAACTGTTTTTT. V and J are TRBV20-1 and TRBJ1-4; possibly TRBD1 for D (6 bases). This CDR3 contains 17 residues. Deletions cut 0 bases from V and 3 bases from J, with 17 bases between. The germline V gene encodes CDR1 DFQATT and CDR2 SNEGSKA (reference sequence).

This chain joins TRBV20-1 and TRBJ1-2; TRBD1 matches 10 bases. The CDR3 is 15 residues long. In germline, CDR1 is DFQATT, CDR2 SNEGSKA (reference sequence). V lost 6 bases and J lost 2; bases outside the gene matches: 9. CDR3 amino acids: CSAYDRGQQNYGYTF. CDR3 nucleotide sequence: TGCAGTGCGTATGACAGGGGGCAACAAAACTATGGCTACACCTTC.

This clonotype appeared many times. The chain carries TRBV7-8 and TRBJ2-1; D is ambiguous. Germline-derived CDR1 and CDR2 are SGHVS and FQNEAQ. CDR3 length: 15 residues. Trimming left V 6 bases short and J 12 bases short, with 24 bases between. CDR3 sequence (DNA): TGTGCCAGCAGAGATTCTGGCGGTAGTACAATGAGGCAGTTCTTC. This sequence encodes CASRDSGGSTMRQFF. Looking up the rest from reference TRBV7-8 and TRBJ2-1 gives the full variable domain: GAGVSQSPRYKVAKRGQDVALRCDPISGHVSLFWYQQALGQGPEFLTYFQNEAQLDKSGLPSDRFFAERPEGSVSTLKIQRTQQEDSAVYLCASRDSGGSTMRQFFGPGTRLTVL.

This chain uses TRBV3-1 with TRBJ1-2; no clear D gene. The V gene lost 1 base and the J gene lost 6 bases, with 12 bases spanning the gap. The V gene's germline CDR1 is LGHDT and CDR2 YNNKEL (reference sequence). This CDR3 has 14 amino acids. This CDR3 is CASSQVVTENGYTF. The CDR3 DNA is TGTGCCAGCAGCCAAGTTGTAACGGAAAATGGCTACACCTTC. The full variable domain, rest sourced from reference TRBV3-1 and TRBJ1-2, is DTAVSQTPKYLVTQMGNDKSIKCEQNLGHDTMYWYKQDSKKFLKIMFSYNNKELIINETVPNRFSPKSPDKAHLNLHINSLELGDSAVYFCASSQVVTENGYTFGSGTRLTVV.

This clonotype was found many times. The chain has TRBV20-1 and TRBJ2-7; 14 nucleotides match TRBD2. Trimming cost V 1 base and J 5 bases; bases outside gene matches: 7. The germline CDR1 and CDR2 sequences are DFQATT and SNEGSKA (reference sequence). The CDR3 contains 16 residues. The CDR3 region has the DNA TGCAGTGCTAGAGCGCGACTAGCGGGAGGGTTCCACGAGCAGTACTTC. Translated: CSARARLAGGFHEQYF.

The chain uses TRBV5-6 and TRBJ1-6; 8 bases fit TRBD1. Trimming cost V 3 bases and J 16 bases; bases outside gene matches: 3. CDR3 length: 11 residues. In germline, CDR1 is SGHDT, CDR2 YYEEEE. As DNA, the CDR3 is TGTGCCAGCAGCTCGGGACAGGAGCTCCACTTT. It yields the protein CASSSGQELHF.

At least ten counts were recorded for this clonotype. The V and J genes are TRBV7-2 and TRBJ2-1; perhaps TRBD2 as D (6 bases). The CDR3 extends over 16 amino acids. The ends were cut back, 2 bases at V and 2 bases at J, with 13 bases in the middle. Per the germline V gene, CDR1 is SGHTA and CDR2 is FQGNSA. CDR3 amino acids: CASSLQASVTYNEQFF. The DNA for the CDR3 is TGTGCCAGCAGCTTACAGGCTAGCGTCACCTACAATGAGCAGTTCTTC.